Each of the 18 T cell receptor beta chains below was sequenced from the same sample in a study of T cell responses to AZD1222 COVID-19 vaccine. Measured with immunoSEQ multiplex PCR; TCRdb has only the in-frame clones, and not every one. The sample carries about 99,000 clones, around 94% recorded once. Sequences were derived from peripheral blood, sampled on day 0 of AZD1222 vaccination. Source of these receptors: an adult in good health.

The genes are TRBV28 and TRBJ2-3, with D possibly TRBD1 on 5 matching bases. V was clipped by 3 bases and J by 4 bases, with 5 bases between them. CDR3 length equals 12 residues. Germline V gives CDR1 MDHEN, CDR2 SYDVKM. CDR3 in DNA: TGTGCCAGCAGTTTGGGGCCAGATACGCAGTATTTT. This codes for CASSLGPDTQYF.

CDR3 residues: CASSLVGSNQPQHF. The CDR3 nucleotides read TGTGCCAGCAGCTTGGTAGGGAGCAATCAGCCCCAGCATTTT. The V and J genes are TRBV5-6 and TRBJ1-5; D call uncertain. The CDR3 extends over 14 amino acids. The V gene lost 0 bases and the J gene lost 1 base, with 5 bases spanning the gap. Germline-derived CDR1 and CDR2 are SGHDT and YYEEEE.

CDR3 amino acids: CASSLGGQATNTGELFF. The CDR3 DNA sequence: TGCGCCAGCAGCTTAGGGGGACAGGCAACGAACACCGGGGAGCTGTTTTTT. This chain links TRBV5-1 with TRBJ2-2; 8 positions match TRBD1. V was clipped by 2 bases and J by 0 bases; unmatched bases: 6. Germline V gene lookup returns CDR1 SGHRS and CDR2 YFSETQ. The CDR3 spans 17 residues.

The rearrangement uses TRBV6-2 or TRBV6-3 and TRBJ2-4; D may match TRBD1 or TRBD2 (6 bases each). The germline V gene encodes CDR1 MNHEY and CDR2 SVGEGT. V lost 4 bases to trimming and J lost 0 bases, with 16 bases between them. The CDR3 runs 17 residues. The CDR3 nucleotides read TGTGCCAGCAGTTCCCCAGGGGACTCCCTAGCCAAAAACATTCAGTACTTC. This sequence encodes CASSSPGDSLAKNIQYF.

V usage is TRBV27 and J usage is TRBJ2-7, with 7 nucleotides matching TRBD2. Trimming cost V 2 bases and J 3 bases; bases outside gene matches: 7. CDR1 and CDR2 (germline): MNHEY, SMNVEV (reference sequence). This CDR3 has 15 amino acids. The CDR3 loop is CASSLRPSGDYEQYF. CDR3 bases: TGTGCCAGCAGTTTAAGGCCTAGCGGTGACTACGAGCAGTACTTC.

The V call is TRBV14, the J call TRBJ1-5; tentatively, D is TRBD1 (5 bases). The CDR3 has 15 residues. V gave up 5 bases and J gave up 2 bases, with 13 bases separating them. Germline V gene sequence: CDR1 SGHDN, CDR2 FVKESK. The CDR3 is CASSSFRDGNQPQHF. In nucleotides, the CDR3 is TGTGCCAGCAGCTCTTTCCGGGACGGCAATCAGCCCCAGCATTTT.

The CDR3 bases are TGTGCCAGCTCACCACGGGAGGGGTCCTACACCGGGGAGCTGTTTTTT. Its protein is CASSPREGSYTGELFF. The rearrangement joins TRBV18 to TRBJ2-2, with 7 bases that match TRBD2. CDR1 and CDR2 from the germline V gene are KGHSH and LQKENI. The CDR3 has 16 residues. The J segment lost 3 bases and the V segment lost 1 base, leaving 5 bases of the junction unmatched.

CDR3 sequence (DNA): TGTGCCAGCAGTCCGGGCCAAATAGGGACCCAGTACTTC. It specifies CASSPGQIGTQYF. The chain uses TRBV6-2 or TRBV6-3 and TRBJ2-5; no definite D call. Germline CDR1 MNHEY, CDR2 SVGEGT. This CDR3 contains 13 residues. Trimming stripped 5 bases from V and 7 bases from J, with 14 bases between.

The chain uses TRBV19 and TRBJ1-6, with D uncertain. This CDR3 is 14 amino acids long. Germline loops: CDR1 LNHDA, CDR2 SQIVND (reference sequence). Trimming left V 2 bases short and J 10 bases short, with 12 bases between. The CDR3 DNA is TGTGCCAGTAGTATAAACAAGGCCCTGTCACCCCTCCACTTT. Protein: CASSINKALSPLHF.

The rearrangement links TRBV28 to TRBJ2-7, with TRBD2 as a possible D gene (5 bases). CDR3 length: 13 residues. The germline V and J ends were trimmed by 8 bases and 2 bases, with 13 bases remaining between them. Germline CDR1 and CDR2: MDHEN and SYDVKM. This CDR3 reads CASAAPGTYEQYF. The CDR3, as DNA: TGTGCCAGCGCCGCCCCGGGAACCTACGAGCAGTACTTC.

In this sample, this clone turned up once. The V and J genes are TRBV6-2 or TRBV6-3 and TRBJ2-7; possible D gene TRBD2, 5 bases. This CDR3 region has 14 residues. Germline V CDR1 and CDR2: MNHEY, SVGEGT. The V gene lost 2 bases and the J gene lost 1 base, with 9 bases spanning the gap. CDR3 sequence reads: CASSYGPGSYEQYF. The CDR3 DNA reads as TGTGCCAGCAGTTACGGTCCGGGATCCTACGAGCAGTACTTC.

This chain joins TRBV18 and TRBJ1-3, with D perhaps TRBD1 (5 bases). Looked up from germline, CDR1 is KGHSH and CDR2 is LQKENI. The CDR3 runs 14 residues. The V and J ends lost 8 bases and 1 base respectively, with 12 bases between them. Written as DNA, the CDR3 is TGTGCCAGCCTCGACAGTTCATCTGGAAACACCATATATTTT. Translated: CASLDSSSGNTIYF.

The chain carries TRBV5-6 and TRBJ2-3; D gene ambiguous. This CDR3 region has 13 residues. CDR1 and CDR2 from the germline V gene are SGHDT and YYEEEE. Deletions cut 4 bases from V and 1 base from J, with 7 bases between. The CDR3 DNA reads TGTGCCAGCAGCGCTGGTCGCACAGATACGCAGTATTTT. This sequence encodes CASSAGRTDTQYF.

The chain recombines TRBV6-5 with TRBJ2-1; D is perhaps TRBD1 (6 bases). The CDR3 is made up of 14 amino acids. V was pared by 7 bases and J by 2 bases, with 12 bases between. Germline CDR1 and CDR2: MNHEY and SVGAGI. CDR3 DNA: TGTGCCAGCAAGACAGGTGGACCCTACAATGAGCAGTTCTTC. Protein product: CASKTGGPYNEQFF.

The genes are TRBV5-6 and TRBJ1-6, with D perhaps TRBD1 (6 bases). V was trimmed by 4 bases and J by 7 bases, leaving 18 bases between them. Per the germline V gene, CDR1 is SGHDT and CDR2 is YYEEEE. The CDR3 contains 16 residues. CDR3 bases: TGTGCCAGCAGCGACGGGACATGGCTTGAGAATTCACCCCTCCACTTT. This gives the protein CASSDGTWLENSPLHF.

This chain links TRBV6-2 or TRBV6-3 with TRBJ2-2; 8 nucleotides agree with TRBD2. After removal of 5 bases from V and 2 bases from J, the junction contained 4 bases not matched to a gene. CDR3 length: 15 amino acids. Germline CDR1 is MNHEY and CDR2 is SVGEGT. The CDR3 nucleotides read TGTGCCAGCAGTGGCACTAGCGGCAACACCGGGGAGCTGTTTTTT. Its translation is CASSGTSGNTGELFF.

The chain carries TRBV2 and TRBJ1-6, with D maybe TRBD1 (5 bases). The CDR3 extends over 15 amino acids. V was pared by 2 bases and J by 6 bases, with 11 bases between. The germline gives CDR1 SNHLY, CDR2 FYNNEI. The CDR3 region is CASSEWGTFNSPLHF. As DNA, the CDR3 is TGTGCCAGCAGTGAATGGGGGACGTTTAATTCACCCCTCCACTTT.

The sample holds a few counts of this clone. The chain links TRBV9 to TRBJ2-7; the D gene is possibly TRBD2 (7 bases). V was trimmed by 4 bases and J by 3 bases, leaving 14 bases between them. CDR1 is SGDLS and CDR2 is YYNGEE in the germline V gene. This CDR3 spans 14 amino acids. The CDR3 here is CASSRGAGDYEQYF. CDR3 nucleotide sequence: TGTGCCAGCAGCAGGGGGGCGGGAGACTACGAGCAGTACTTC. Variable domain in full (rest from reference TRBV9 and TRBJ2-7): DSGVTQTPKHLITATGQRVTLRCSPRSGDLSVYWYQQSLDQGLQFLIQYYNGEERAKGNILERFSAQQFPDLHSELNLSSLELGDSALYFCASSRGAGDYEQYFGPGTRLTVT.